This T cell receptor (beta chain) was sequenced in a study of vaccination effects on CD4 cells after COVID-19. Study-wide results and limits: Clones that were induced by infection or by vaccine showed marked contraction late after vaccination.

In regard to this clone: Its specificity is not known.

V shed 7 bases and J 6 bases; nucleotides not matched to a gene: 8. Germline CDR1 and CDR2: SGHTA and FQGNSA. The CDR3 length is 14 residues. Antigen-specific CD4+ T cells expanded by the ViraFEST assay with viral peptide pools were then sequenced. Isolating CD4+ T cells followed more than eight days of culture. Subjects were given two BNT162b2 or mRNA-1273 vaccine doses. TCRdb keeps only in-frame clones here, not all; method: immunoSEQ multiplex PCR. The sample lists approximately 61,000 clones, 55% to 85% seen once, with 0.95% to 1.5% in the top ten. Sequencing used CD4+ T cells from PBMCs cultured with HCoV-229E spike peptides, obtained after COVID-19 vaccination. The receptor was derived from a human donor who received a COVID-19 vaccine. V gene TRBV7-2 combines with J gene TRBJ2-2; 7 bases map to TRBD1. The chain's CDR3 is CASNRDRAAGELFF. As DNA, the CDR3 is TGTGCCAGCAATAGAGACAGGGCGGCCGGGGAGCTGTTTTTT. Full variable domain (outside the CDR3, taken from reference TRBV7-2 and TRBJ2-2): GAGVSQSPSNKVTEKGKDVELRCDPISGHTALYWYRQSLGQGLEFLIYFQGNSAPDKSGLPSDRFSAERTGGSVSTLTIQRTQQEDSAVYLCASNRDRAAGELFFGEGSRLTVL.